These 10 T cell receptor beta chains were all obtained from the same sample, sequenced in a study of cytomegalovirus exposure and HLA in healthy donors. The primer mix had 60 Vbeta and 13 Jbeta primers. The data were produced by immunoSEQ multiplex PCR, yet TCRdb's version contains in-frame clones alone and is incomplete. This repertoire comprises about 160,000 clones; its ten largest clones make up around 1.5%. The sequenced sample was PBMCs. These receptors were taken from a woman aged 45-65 years in good health and CMV-seronegative.

The chain carries TRBV28 and TRBJ2-7; TRBD2 matches 8 bases. Germline V lookup: CDR1 MDHEN, CDR2 SYDVKM. The CDR3 is made up of 14 amino acids. Losses at the gene ends were 6 bases for V and 1 base for J; bases not matched to a gene: 5. CDR3 sequence: CASSLGGASYEQYF. The CDR3 nucleotides are TGTGCCAGCAGCCTCGGGGGGGCGTCCTACGAGCAGTACTTC.

CDR3 DNA sequence: TGTGCCAGCAGCTTAAGAATCGGCAGGGGTGTCGAAAGCTCCTACAATGAGCAGTTCTTC. Protein: CASSLRIGRGVESSYNEQFF. The chain couples TRBV7-6 to TRBJ2-1, with a possible D match to TRBD1 (6 bases). There are 20 residues in the CDR3. Germline V lookup: CDR1 SGHVS, CDR2 FNYEAQ. Trimming pared 2 bases from V and 0 bases from J, leaving 23 bases between.

A note on this clone: One end of the junction fails to match germline, which may point to a read error. CDR3 nucleotide sequence: TGTGCTAGCAGCTTGGACAGTTACACTGAAGCTTTCTTT. Translation gives CASSLDSYTEAFF. The gene calls are TRBV7-7 and TRBJ1-1; D might be TRBD1 (6 bases). This CDR3 region has 13 residues. Germline loops: CDR1 SSHAT, CDR2 FNYEAQ (reference sequence).

This chain links TRBV4-1 with TRBJ1-1, with 11 bases matching TRBD1. V lost 3 bases and J lost 5; bases outside the gene matches: 11. Germline CDR1 and CDR2: MGHRA and YSYEKL. The CDR3 covers 17 residues. The CDR3 region has the DNA TGCGCCAGCAGCCACGGACAGGGGGCGCGAAGAAATACTGAAGCTTTCTTT. Translated, it gives CASSHGQGARRNTEAFF.

The rearrangement uses TRBV7-2 and TRBJ1-1, with no clear D. The CDR3 runs 13 residues. V was shortened by 4 bases and J by 3 bases, with 9 bases between the two germline ends. The germline CDR1 and CDR2 sequences are SGHTA and FQGNSA. In DNA, the CDR3 is TGTGCCAGCAGCTCTACAGTATACACTGAAGCTTTCTTT. Translating gives CASSSTVYTEAFF.

CDR3 region: CASSDSDWAFF. CDR3 nucleotides: TGTGCCAGCAGTGATTCGGACTGGGCGTTCTTC. V gene TRBV28 combines with J gene TRBJ2-1, with D maybe TRBD2 (5 bases). Trimming pared 5 bases from V and 15 bases from J, leaving 14 bases between. The germline gives CDR1 MDHEN, CDR2 SYDVKM. The CDR3 covers 11 residues.

The chain uses TRBV7-3 and TRBJ2-1; TRBD2 matches 12 bases. Looked up from germline, CDR1 is SGHTA and CDR2 is FQGTGA. V lost 5 bases and J lost 10; bases outside the gene matches: 6. This CDR3 region has 14 residues. Here the CDR3 reads CASSPAGLAGEQFF. The CDR3 DNA sequence: TGTGCCAGCAGCCCAGCCGGACTAGCGGGAGAGCAGTTCTTC.

The V and J genes are TRBV30 and TRBJ1-5; the D is unclear. The CDR3 consists of 15 residues. CDR1 is GTSNPN, CDR2 SVGIG, per germline (reference sequence). V was clipped by 4 bases and J by 4 bases, with 17 bases between them. DNA for the CDR3: TGTGCCTGGACATCGCGGGTCTCTGGGAATCAGCCCCAGCATTTT. Its protein product is CAWTSRVSGNQPQHF.

The gene calls are TRBV29-1 and TRBJ2-2; possible D gene TRBD1, 6 bases. The CDR3 has 14 amino acids. V lost 6 bases and J lost 0, with 11 bases in between. Germline CDR1 is SQVTM and CDR2 is ANQGSEA. The CDR3 bases are TGCAGCGTAACCGGGACAACGAACACCGGGGAGCTGTTTTTT. Residues: CSVTGTTNTGELFF.

The genes are TRBV6-5 and TRBJ2-1, with TRBD2 matching 10 bases. Per the germline V gene, CDR1 is MNHEY and CDR2 is SVGAGI. The CDR3 contains 16 residues. With 4 bases clipped from V and 2 bases from J, the junction kept 5 bases outside the gene matches. The CDR3 loop reads CASSSGAGGPYNEQFF. The CDR3 nucleotides read TGTGCCAGCAGTTCGGGAGCGGGGGGGCCCTACAATGAGCAGTTCTTC.